The 5 T cell receptor beta chains below come from one sample, sequenced in a study of shared clonotypes between healthy human individuals. Clones were read by immunoSEQ multiplex PCR, and TCRdb kept only the in-frame ones, dropping some. Of roughly 1 million clones listed, more than 60% are singletons. Sequenced sample: memory CD4+ T cells sorted from blood. This sample's subset: CD45RA-negative fraction. The origin of the receptors is a man between 18 and 29 years old in good health.

The chain combines TRBV27 with TRBJ2-3; 9 bases are a match to TRBD2. Trimming cost V 3 bases and J 5 bases; bases outside gene matches: 9. The germline gives CDR1 MNHEY, CDR2 SMNVEV (reference sequence). There are 16 residues in the CDR3. The DNA for the CDR3 is TGTGCCAGCAGTTTGTCGCGCGGGAGGGAGAGAGATACGCAGTATTTT. This encodes CASSLSRGRERDTQYF.

The chain is built from TRBV19 and TRBJ1-1; D gene ambiguous. Trimming took 5 bases from V and 5 from J, leaving 12 bases between them. The CDR3 length is 13 residues. Germline V gene data show CDR1 as LNHDA and CDR2 as SQIVND (reference sequence). CDR3 DNA sequence: TGTGCCAGTAGTCGAACACTTGCTACTGAAGCTTTCTTT. This encodes CASSRTLATEAFF.

The V call is TRBV5-1, the J call TRBJ1-2; D uncertain. The CDR3 runs 14 residues. CDR1 is SGHRS and CDR2 is YFSETQ in the germline V gene. Trimming removed 0 bases from V and 7 bases from J, with 13 bases in between. The CDR3 DNA is TGCGCCAGCAGCTTGGCCTGGAGGGCGGGTGGCTACACCTTC. Its protein is CASSLAWRAGGYTF. The entire variable domain, with the rest obtained from reference TRBV5-1 and TRBJ1-2, is as follows: KAGVTQTPRYLIKTRGQQVTLSCSPISGHRSVSWYQQTPGQGLQFLFEYFSETQRNKGNFPGRFSGRQFSNSRSEMNVSTLELGDSALYLCASSLAWRAGGYTFGSGTRLTVV.

The V gene is TRBV5-8, the J gene TRBJ2-3; 8 nucleotides agree with TRBD1. This CDR3 region has 15 residues. The ends lost 1 base at V and 3 bases at J; junction bases unmatched: 4. CDR1 and CDR2 (germline): SGHTS, YDEGEE. The CDR3 sequence: CASSLQGANTDTQYF. The CDR3 DNA reads as TGTGCCAGCAGCTTGCAGGGGGCGAATACAGATACGCAGTATTTT. Full variable domain (missing parts from reference TRBV5-8 and TRBJ2-3): EAGVTQSPTHLIKTRGQQATLRCSPISGHTSVYWYQQALGLGLQFLLWYDEGEERNRGNFPPRFSGRQFPNYSSELNVNALELEDSALYLCASSLQGANTDTQYFGPGTRLTVL.

The gene calls are TRBV5-4 and TRBJ2-2; 9 positions agree with TRBD2. Germline lookup yields CDR1 SGHNT and CDR2 YYREEE (reference sequence). There are 16 residues in the CDR3. V shed 7 bases and J 5 bases; nucleotides not matched to a gene: 12. The CDR3 DNA is TGTGCCAGCTCACCATCGGGACTAGCACGGACCGGGGAGCTGTTTTTT. Protein sequence: CASSPSGLARTGELFF. The complete variable domain, with remaining parts taken from reference TRBV5-4 and TRBJ2-2, reads ETGVTQSPTHLIKTRGQQVTLRCSSQSGHNTVSWYQQALGQGPQFIFQYYREEENGRGNFPPRFSGLQFPNYSSELNVNALELDDSALYLCASSPSGLARTGELFFGEGSRLTVL.